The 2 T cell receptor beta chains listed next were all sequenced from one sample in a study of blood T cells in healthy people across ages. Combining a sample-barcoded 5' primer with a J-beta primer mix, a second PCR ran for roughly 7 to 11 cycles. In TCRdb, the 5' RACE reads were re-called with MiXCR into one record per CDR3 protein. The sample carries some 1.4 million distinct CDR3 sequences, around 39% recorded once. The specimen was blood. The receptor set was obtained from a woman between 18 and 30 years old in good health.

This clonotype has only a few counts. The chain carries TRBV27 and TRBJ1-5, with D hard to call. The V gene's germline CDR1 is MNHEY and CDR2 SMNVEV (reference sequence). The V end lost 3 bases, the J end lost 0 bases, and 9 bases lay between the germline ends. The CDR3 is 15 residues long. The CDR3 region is CASSLKGDSNQPQHF. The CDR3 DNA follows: TGTGCCAGCAGTTTGAAGGGTGATAGCAATCAGCCCCAGCATTTT.

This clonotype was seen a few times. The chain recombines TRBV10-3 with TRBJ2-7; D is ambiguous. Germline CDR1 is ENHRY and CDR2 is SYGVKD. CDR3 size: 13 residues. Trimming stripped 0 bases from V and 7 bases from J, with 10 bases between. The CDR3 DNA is TGTGCCATCAGTGAGTCGGGAACCTGGGAGCAGTACTTC. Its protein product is CAISESGTWEQYF.